This T cell receptor beta chain was retrieved from a study of patients and donors after allogeneic stem cell transplantation (TCRdb year 2020). A few counts support this clonotype. This receptor's antigen is unknown. No base-level quality is on record; no much larger clone is a single base apart. At the junction V is shortened by 3 bases and J by 1 base, with 11 bases in between. The CDR3 numbers 14 residues from cysteine through phenylalanine. The sequence is cut down to CDR3 DNA, 42 bases in frame from base 1. The germline V gene (reference sequence) gives CDR1 as DFQATT and CDR2 as SNEGSKA. Library method: RT-PCR. The sequencing machine was a NextSeq 550. Starting from the raw public reads, TCRdb applied fastp trimming at Q25, assembled clones with MiXCR and retained in-frame beta chains. Merged by CDR3 protein, the rows form single entries marked with the most common genes and DNA. The sample table holds 160,000 or so distinct CDR3 sequences, of which more than 20% were seen once. Of the sample, approximately 26% is held by the ten largest clones.

Material: blood, either unsorted or a sorted T cell fraction (not recorded which). The rearrangement joined TRBV20-1 to TRBJ2-3; perhaps TRBD1 is the D gene, with 5 bases matching. This clonotype was obtained from a human donor who was either an allogeneic HSCT recipient or a stem cell or donor lymphocyte infusion donor (not recorded which). It is not recorded whose cells these are; they may come from a transplant donor. The CDR3 protein is CSASERGGTDTQYF. The DNA reads as follows: TGCAGTGCTAGTGAAAGGGGCGGCACAGATACGCAGTATTTT.